A selection of T cell receptor beta chains follows, all from one sample in a study of neurological immune-mediated disorders. Each CDR3 protein is one row after TCRdb ran MiXCR on the 5' RACE reads. The data contain more than 75,000 distinct CDR3 sequences, around 3.4% of them singletons. The material sequenced was PBMCs. The receptors were sampled from a woman between 50 and 59 years old with multiple sclerosis. The conserved cysteine and the conserved F or W are not part of the CDR3 here. Fields, in order: J gene, V gene, CDR3 protein.

J gene: TRBJ2-2; V gene: TRBV7-3; CDR3 protein: ASRRPGAGELF
J gene: TRBJ2-5; V gene: TRBV20-1; CDR3 protein: SATPGTSAWGETQY
J gene: TRBJ2-4; V gene: TRBV20-1; CDR3 protein: SPGHTAKNIQY
J gene: TRBJ2-2; V gene: TRBV12-3/TRBV12-4; CDR3 protein: ASSRGLAGVGTGELF
J gene: TRBJ2-4; V gene: TRBV7-2; CDR3 protein: ASSLGQGSGNIQY
J gene: TRBJ2-7; V gene: TRBV2; CDR3 protein: ASRGVGEYEQY
J gene: TRBJ2-5; V gene: TRBV7-9; CDR3 protein: ASSHPASPSPAETQY
J gene: TRBJ2-1; V gene: TRBV4-2; CDR3 protein: ASSQDRGVYNEQF
J gene: TRBJ1-1; V gene: TRBV27; CDR3 protein: ASNRQGPNTEAF
J gene: TRBJ2-3; V gene: TRBV9; CDR3 protein: ASSVLDLSTDTQY
J gene: TRBJ2-1; V gene: TRBV7-2; CDR3 protein: ASNWGGLYNEQF
J gene: TRBJ1-1; V gene: TRBV12-3/TRBV12-4; CDR3 protein: ASSPIPGQSNTEAF
J gene: TRBJ1-1; V gene: TRBV5-1; CDR3 protein: ASSFSGDGTEAF
J gene: TRBJ2-1; V gene: TRBV20-1; CDR3 protein: STTGGKGSEQF
J gene: TRBJ1-2; V gene: TRBV29-1; CDR3 protein: SVGRQGAGGYT
J gene: TRBJ1-2; V gene: TRBV5-1; CDR3 protein: ASSQTGDGYT
J gene: TRBJ2-5; V gene: TRBV29-1; CDR3 protein: SVDYSSQY
J gene: TRBJ2-5; V gene: TRBV5-1; CDR3 protein: ASNKISGETQY
J gene: TRBJ1-6; V gene: TRBV5-1; CDR3 protein: ASRGWVQDNSTLN
J gene: TRBJ2-1; V gene: TRBV19; CDR3 protein: ASSILKPSYNEQF
J gene: TRBJ2-3; V gene: TRBV3-1; CDR3 protein: ASSQEKGGPPDTQY
J gene: TRBJ2-1; V gene: TRBV27; CDR3 protein: ASSPRGTLGADEQF
J gene: TRBJ2-7; V gene: TRBV12-3/TRBV12-4; CDR3 protein: ASSPDYHYEQY
J gene: TRBJ1-1; V gene: TRBV2; CDR3 protein: ASSGDSMNTEAF
J gene: TRBJ2-2; V gene: TRBV11-2; CDR3 protein: ASSLESRTGVGFIDTGELF
J gene: TRBJ1-1; V gene: TRBV27; CDR3 protein: ATRGQVRTEAF
J gene: TRBJ2-7; V gene: TRBV7-9; CDR3 protein: ASSHDSYEQY
J gene: TRBJ2-7; V gene: TRBV12-3/TRBV12-4; CDR3 protein: ASSFTGEQY
J gene: TRBJ1-5; V gene: TRBV5-6; CDR3 protein: ASSLGGSLNQPQH
J gene: TRBJ2-3; V gene: TRBV7-3; CDR3 protein: ASSLGGKGDTQY
J gene: TRBJ2-1; V gene: TRBV5-1; CDR3 protein: ASSQDYNEQF